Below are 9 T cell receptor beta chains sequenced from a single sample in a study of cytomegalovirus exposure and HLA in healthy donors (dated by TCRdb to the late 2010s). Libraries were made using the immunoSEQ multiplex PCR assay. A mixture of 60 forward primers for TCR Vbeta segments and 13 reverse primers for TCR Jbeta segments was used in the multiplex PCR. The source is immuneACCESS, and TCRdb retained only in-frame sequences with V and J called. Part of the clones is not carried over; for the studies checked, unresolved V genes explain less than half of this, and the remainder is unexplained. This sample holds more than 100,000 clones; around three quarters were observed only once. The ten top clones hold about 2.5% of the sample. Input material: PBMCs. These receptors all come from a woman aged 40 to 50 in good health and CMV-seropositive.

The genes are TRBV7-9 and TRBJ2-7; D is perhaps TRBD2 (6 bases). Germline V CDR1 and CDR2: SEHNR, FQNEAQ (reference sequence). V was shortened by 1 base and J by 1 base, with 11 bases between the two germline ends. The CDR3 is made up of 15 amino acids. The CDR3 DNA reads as TGTGCCAGCAGCTTAGTAGGGGCGGGATCCTACGAGCAGTACTTC. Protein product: CASSLVGAGSYEQYF.

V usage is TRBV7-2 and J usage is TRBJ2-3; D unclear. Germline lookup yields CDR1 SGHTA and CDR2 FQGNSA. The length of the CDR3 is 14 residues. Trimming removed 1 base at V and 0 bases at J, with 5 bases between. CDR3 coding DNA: TGTGCCAGCAGCTTAGACAGAAGCACAGATACGCAGTATTTT. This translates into CASSLDRSTDTQYF. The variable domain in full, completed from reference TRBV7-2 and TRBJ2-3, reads GAGVSQSPSNKVTEKGKDVELRCDPISGHTALYWYRQSLGQGLEFLIYFQGNSAPDKSGLPSDRFSAERTGGSVSTLTIQRTQQEDSAVYLCASSLDRSTDTQYFGPGTRLTVL.

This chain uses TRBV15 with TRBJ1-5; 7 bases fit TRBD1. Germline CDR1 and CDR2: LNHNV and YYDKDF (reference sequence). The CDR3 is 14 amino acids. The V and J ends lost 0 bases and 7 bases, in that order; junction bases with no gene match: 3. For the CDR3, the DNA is TGTGCCACCAGCAGAGATTCAGGGGGACAGCCCCAGCATTTT. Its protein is CATSRDSGGQPQHF.

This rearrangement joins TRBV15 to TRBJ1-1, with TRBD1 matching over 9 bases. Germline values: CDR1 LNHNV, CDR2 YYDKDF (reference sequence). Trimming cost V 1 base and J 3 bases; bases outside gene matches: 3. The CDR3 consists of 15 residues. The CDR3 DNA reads TGTGCCACCAGCAGAGCAGACAGGGGGGACACTGAAGCTTTCTTT. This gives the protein CATSRADRGDTEAFF.

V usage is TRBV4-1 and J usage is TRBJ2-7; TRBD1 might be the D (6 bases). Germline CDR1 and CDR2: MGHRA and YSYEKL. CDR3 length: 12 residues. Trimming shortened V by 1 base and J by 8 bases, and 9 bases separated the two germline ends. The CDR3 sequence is CASSQGTGKQYF. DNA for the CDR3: TGCGCCAGCAGCCAAGGAACAGGGAAGCAGTACTTC.

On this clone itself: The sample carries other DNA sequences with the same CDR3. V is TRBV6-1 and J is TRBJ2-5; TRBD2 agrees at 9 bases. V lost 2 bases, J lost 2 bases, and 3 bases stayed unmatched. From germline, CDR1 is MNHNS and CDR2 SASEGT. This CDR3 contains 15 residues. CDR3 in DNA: TGTGCCAGCAGTGAACTTGCGGGGGGGCAAGAGACCCAGTACTTC. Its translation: CASSELAGGQETQYF.

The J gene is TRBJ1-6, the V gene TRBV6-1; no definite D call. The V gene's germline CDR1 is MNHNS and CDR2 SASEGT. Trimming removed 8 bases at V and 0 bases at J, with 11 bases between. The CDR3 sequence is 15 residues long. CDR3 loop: CASDLGDSYNSPLHF. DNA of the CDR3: TGTGCCAGCGACCTCGGGGACTCCTATAATTCACCCCTCCACTTT.

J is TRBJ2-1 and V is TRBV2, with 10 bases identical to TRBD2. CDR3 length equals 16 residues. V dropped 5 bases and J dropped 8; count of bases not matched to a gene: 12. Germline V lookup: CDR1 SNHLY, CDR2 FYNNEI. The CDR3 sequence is CASSKEGASGSYEQFF. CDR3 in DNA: TGTGCCAGCAGTAAAGAGGGGGCTAGCGGGAGCTATGAGCAGTTCTTC.

The CDR3 DNA reads as TGCAGTGCTAGGGACAGCATTGACTACACCTTC. It codes for CSARDSIDYTF. J is TRBJ1-2 and V is TRBV20-1; D possibly corresponds to TRBD1 (6 bases). V dropped 3 bases and J dropped 10 bases, with 12 bases sitting between them. The CDR3 runs 11 residues. Germline V gene lookup returns CDR1 DFQATT and CDR2 SNEGSKA (reference sequence).